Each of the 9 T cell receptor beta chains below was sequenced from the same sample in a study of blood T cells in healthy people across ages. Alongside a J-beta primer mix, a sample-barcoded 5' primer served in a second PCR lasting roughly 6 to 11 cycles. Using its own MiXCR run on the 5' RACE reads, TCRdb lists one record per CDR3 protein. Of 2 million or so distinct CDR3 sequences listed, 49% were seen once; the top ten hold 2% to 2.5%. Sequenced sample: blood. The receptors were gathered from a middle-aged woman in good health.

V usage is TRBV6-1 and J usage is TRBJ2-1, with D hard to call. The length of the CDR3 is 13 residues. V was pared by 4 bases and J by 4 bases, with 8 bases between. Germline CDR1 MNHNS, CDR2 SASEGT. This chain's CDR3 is CASSVFLYNEQFF. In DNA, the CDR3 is TGTGCCAGCAGTGTTTTTCTGTACAATGAGCAGTTCTTC.

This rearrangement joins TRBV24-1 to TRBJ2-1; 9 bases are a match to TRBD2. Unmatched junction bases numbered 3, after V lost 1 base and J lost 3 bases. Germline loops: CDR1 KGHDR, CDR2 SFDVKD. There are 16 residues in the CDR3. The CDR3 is CATSDFYSGGYNEQFF. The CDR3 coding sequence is TGTGCCACCAGTGATTTCTATAGCGGGGGCTACAATGAGCAGTTCTTC.

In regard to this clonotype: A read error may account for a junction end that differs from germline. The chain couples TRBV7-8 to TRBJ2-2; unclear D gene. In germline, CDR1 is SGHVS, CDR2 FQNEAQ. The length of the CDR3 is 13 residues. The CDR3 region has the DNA TGTGCCAGCAGCTTAGGGAACAGCGGGGAGCTGTTTTTT. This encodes CASSLGNSGELFF.

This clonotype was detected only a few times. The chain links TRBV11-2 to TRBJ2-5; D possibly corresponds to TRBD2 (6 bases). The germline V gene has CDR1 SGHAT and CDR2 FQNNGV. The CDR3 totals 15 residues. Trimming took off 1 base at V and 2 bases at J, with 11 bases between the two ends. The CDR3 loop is CASSLGDSGQETQYF. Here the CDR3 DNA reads TGTGCCAGCAGCTTAGGCGATAGCGGTCAAGAGACCCAGTACTTC.

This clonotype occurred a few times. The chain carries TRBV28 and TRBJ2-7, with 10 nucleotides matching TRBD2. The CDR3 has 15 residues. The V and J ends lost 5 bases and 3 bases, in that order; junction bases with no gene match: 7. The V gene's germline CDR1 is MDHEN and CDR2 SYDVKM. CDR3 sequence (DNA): TGTGCCAGCAGTCAACCGGGACTAGCGCACTACGAGCAGTACTTC. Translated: CASSQPGLAHYEQYF.

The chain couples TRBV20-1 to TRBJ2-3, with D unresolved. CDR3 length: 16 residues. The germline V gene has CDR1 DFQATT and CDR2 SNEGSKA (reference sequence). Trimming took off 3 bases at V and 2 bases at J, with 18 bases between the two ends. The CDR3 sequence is CSARLPGSWLTDTQYF. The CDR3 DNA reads TGCAGTGCTAGGCTACCAGGAAGTTGGCTCACAGATACGCAGTATTTT.

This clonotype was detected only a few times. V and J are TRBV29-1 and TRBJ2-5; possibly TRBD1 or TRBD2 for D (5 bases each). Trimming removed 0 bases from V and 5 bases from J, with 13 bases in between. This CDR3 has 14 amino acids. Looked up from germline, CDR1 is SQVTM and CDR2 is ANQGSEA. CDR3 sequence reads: CSVEEGVRRETQYF. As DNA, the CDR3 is TGCAGCGTTGAAGAGGGGGTTAGGCGGGAGACCCAGTACTTC.

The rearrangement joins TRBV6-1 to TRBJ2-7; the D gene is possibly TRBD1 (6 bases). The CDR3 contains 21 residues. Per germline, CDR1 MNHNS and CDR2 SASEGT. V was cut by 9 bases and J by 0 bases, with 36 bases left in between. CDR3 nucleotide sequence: TGTGCCAGATTGATCCTTTCGGGACATTCCACTCAACCGAGCAGCTCCTACGAGCAGTACTTC. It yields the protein CARLILSGHSTQPSSSYEQYF.

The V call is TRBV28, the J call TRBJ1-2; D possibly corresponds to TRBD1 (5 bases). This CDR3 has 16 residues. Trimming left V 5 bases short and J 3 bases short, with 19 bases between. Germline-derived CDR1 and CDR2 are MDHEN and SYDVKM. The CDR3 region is CASSPKGLRADYGYTF. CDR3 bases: TGTGCCAGCAGTCCCAAGGGACTCCGGGCAGACTATGGCTACACCTTC.